This T cell receptor (beta chain) was captured by sequencing in a study of neoadjuvant nivolumab and ipilimumab in lung cancer. Notes on the study in general: Blood richness before therapy tracked richness in tumors resected after neoadjuvant therapy. TCR richness and clonality were higher in tumors than adjacent uninvolved lung. Only two of four nivolumab-treated tumors gained richness and clonality by surgery.

In regard to this clone: Its antigen is undetermined.

The germline V gene has CDR1 LNHDA and CDR2 SQIVND (reference sequence). The CDR3 has 14 residues. With V trimmed by 8 bases and J by 3 bases, 9 bases remained unmatched. The assay was immunoSEQ multiplex PCR, and TCRdb's table has in-frame clones only and misses some. The sample yields 24,000 or so clones, around 80% seen once. Sequenced here: peripheral blood, sampled before neoadjuvant nivolumab, alone or with ipilimumab. This TCR was sampled from an adult with non-small cell lung cancer. The rearrangement joins TRBV19 to TRBJ1-2; 7 nucleotides align to TRBD1. CDR3 loop: CASGFRGSDYGYTF. The CDR3 DNA reads as TGTGCCAGTGGATTCAGGGGGTCGGACTATGGCTACACCTTC. The entire variable domain, with the rest obtained from reference TRBV19 and TRBJ1-2, is as follows: DGGITQSPKYLFRKEGQNVTLSCEQNLNHDAMYWYRQDPGQGLRLIYYSQIVNDFQKGDIAEGYSVSREKKESFPLTVTSAQKNPTAFYLCASGFRGSDYGYTFGSGTRLTVV.